The 25 T cell receptor beta chains below come from one sample, sequenced in a study of immune evolution from preneoplasia to lung adenocarcinoma. TCRdb's copy holds only in-frame clones and misses some; the assay was immunoSEQ multiplex PCR. The top ten hold over 9% of the sample, which has 5,000 to 6,500 clones, 70% to 80% seen once. Sequenced: FFPE lung adenocarcinoma in situ tissue. The receptors stem from a person aged 60 to 80 with lung adenocarcinoma.

The CDR3 DNA sequence: TGTGCCAGCAGCACGGGACTAGCGGGGGCCGAGCAGTTCTTC. Protein product: CASSTGLAGAEQFF. V is TRBV7-2 and J is TRBJ2-1; TRBD2 matches at 14 bases. V lost 5 bases and J lost 10; bases outside the gene matches: 4. In germline, CDR1 is SGHTA, CDR2 FQGNSA. This CDR3 is 14 amino acids long. Full variable domain (missing parts from reference TRBV7-2 and TRBJ2-1): GAGVSQSPSNKVTEKGKDVELRCDPISGHTALYWYRQSLGQGLEFLIYFQGNSAPDKSGLPSDRFSAERTGGSVSTLTIQRTQQEDSAVYLCASSTGLAGAEQFFGPGTRLTVL.

This chain connects TRBV9 to TRBJ2-7, with 7 bases aligning to TRBD1. Germline V gene data show CDR1 as SGDLS and CDR2 as YYNGEE. With 4 bases clipped from V and 0 bases from J, the junction kept 7 bases outside the gene matches. The CDR3 totals 15 residues. CDR3: CASSPGQMISYEQYF. CDR3 in DNA: TGTGCCAGCAGCCCGGGACAGATGATCTCCTACGAGCAGTACTTC.

This CDR3 is CASSLGPGTTMNTEAFF. The DNA for the CDR3 is TGTGCCAGCAGCTTGGGTCCAGGGACTACAATGAACACTGAAGCTTTCTTT. The chain employs TRBV5-4 and TRBJ1-1; perhaps TRBD1 as D (5 bases). This CDR3 has 17 amino acids. Germline V lookup: CDR1 SGHNT, CDR2 YYREEE (reference sequence). Trimming removed 0 bases from V and 0 bases from J, with 15 bases in between. The entire variable domain, with the rest obtained from reference TRBV5-4 and TRBJ1-1, is as follows: ETGVTQSPTHLIKTRGQQVTLRCSSQSGHNTVSWYQQALGQGPQFIFQYYREEENGRGNFPPRFSGLQFPNYSSELNVNALELDDSALYLCASSLGPGTTMNTEAFFGQGTRLTVV.

The genes are TRBV28 and TRBJ2-7; D is uncertain. The CDR3 loop spans 14 amino acids. V was pared by 6 bases and J by 4 bases, with 16 bases between. Germline V lookup: CDR1 MDHEN, CDR2 SYDVKM. As DNA, the CDR3 is TGTGCCAGCAGCCCCACCCACGCTAATTACGAGCAGTACTTC. It yields the protein CASSPTHANYEQYF. Filled out from reference TRBV28 and TRBJ2-7, the complete variable domain reads DVKVTQSSRYLVKRTGEKVFLECVQDMDHENMFWYRQDPGLGLRLIYFSYDVKMKEKGDIPEGYSVSREKKERFSLILESASTNQTSMYLCASSPTHANYEQYFGPGTRLTVT.

The table lists this clone with a few counts. This chain connects TRBV29-1 to TRBJ1-3; D not resolved. The CDR3 is 12 amino acids. Trimming left V 2 bases short and J 9 bases short, with 11 bases between. CDR1 and CDR2 (germline): SQVTM, ANQGSEA. CDR3: CSVEPDGGTIYF. The CDR3, as DNA: TGCAGCGTTGAACCGGATGGCGGCACCATATATTTT.

This clone is categorized as large. The chain joins TRBV29-1 to TRBJ2-1, with 11 bases matching TRBD1. Germline CDR1 and CDR2: SQVTM and ANQGSEA. The CDR3 runs to 15 residues. V was pared by 3 bases and J by 8 bases, with 9 bases of the junction left unmatched. The CDR3 bases are TGCAGCGTTGACCGGGGACAGGGGGTAATCGATGAGCAGTTCTTC. Protein sequence: CSVDRGQGVIDEQFF.

This clone was seen only once. CDR3 region: CASSSSTDTQYF. The CDR3 coding sequence is TGCGCCAGCTCAAGCTCCACAGATACGCAGTATTTT. The chain employs TRBV10-1 and TRBJ2-3; D remains ambiguous. This CDR3 spans 12 amino acids. V lost 8 bases and J lost 2, with 8 bases in between. CDR1 is WNHNN and CDR2 is SYGVQD in the germline V gene (reference sequence).

The chain has TRBV28 and TRBJ1-5, with 7 nucleotides matching TRBD1. Trimming at V came to 0 bases and at J to 2 bases, leaving 10 bases not matched to a gene. This CDR3 has 18 amino acids. The germline V gene has CDR1 MDHEN and CDR2 SYDVKM. The CDR3 sequence: CASSLWTSRGRGNQPQHF. The CDR3 DNA reads TGTGCCAGCAGTTTATGGACCTCCAGGGGGAGGGGCAATCAGCCCCAGCATTTT.

The chain carries TRBV28 and TRBJ2-7, with 7 bases fitting TRBD1. J lost 2 bases, V lost 6 bases, and 10 bases had no gene match. From germline, CDR1 is MDHEN and CDR2 SYDVKM. The CDR3 loop spans 15 amino acids. Here the CDR3 DNA reads TGTGCCAGCAGCCCAGGGACAGAGGAAGCCTACGAGCAGTACTTC. This sequence encodes CASSPGTEEAYEQYF.

The V and J genes are TRBV5-6 and TRBJ2-5, with D possibly TRBD1 on 6 matching bases. The germline V gene has CDR1 SGHDT and CDR2 YYEEEE. Trimming pared 0 bases from V and 3 bases from J, leaving 6 bases between. There are 13 residues in the CDR3. DNA of the CDR3: TGTGCCAGCAGCTTGGACAGGGAAGAGACCCAGTACTTC. Its protein product is CASSLDREETQYF.

In DNA form, the CDR3 reads TGTGCCAGTGGAGCCACAGTCAACCGGGACAGGGGAATCTACGAGCAGTACTTC. It encodes CASGATVNRDRGIYEQYF. The rearrangement uses TRBV10-3 and TRBJ2-7, with 10 bases lining up with TRBD1. CDR3 length: 18 residues. The junction had 21 bases not matched to a gene; V was cut back by 10 bases and J by 3 bases. Germline-derived CDR1 and CDR2 are ENHRY and SYGVKD.

A few counts support this clone. This chain joins TRBV6-5 and TRBJ2-1, with unresolved D. This CDR3 comprises 11 residues. V was trimmed by 8 bases and J by 7 bases, leaving 9 bases between them. Germline CDR1 reads MNHEY; CDR2 reads SVGAGI. Written as DNA, the CDR3 is TGTGCCAGCCTAGTCGGAAATGAGCAGTTCTTC. Translated, it gives CASLVGNEQFF.

The chain is built from TRBV18 and TRBJ2-3, with D perhaps TRBD1 or TRBD2 (5 bases each). Trimming removed 5 bases at V and 4 bases at J, with 22 bases between. The V gene's germline CDR1 is KGHSH and CDR2 LQKENI. This CDR3 comprises 17 residues. This CDR3 reads CASSKLISGQGADTQYF. CDR3 bases: TGTGCCAGCTCAAAACTCATCTCGGGGCAAGGGGCAGATACGCAGTATTTT. Full variable domain (rest looked up from reference TRBV18 and TRBJ2-3): NAGVMQNPRHLVRRRGQEARLRCSPMKGHSHVYWYRQLPEEGLKFMVYLQKENIIDESGMPKERFSAEFPKEGPSILRIQQVVRGDSAAYFCASSKLISGQGADTQYFGPGTRLTVL.

The genes are TRBV6-1 and TRBJ2-3; tentative D call: TRBD2 (6 bases). The CDR3 extends over 17 amino acids. Trimming pared 1 base from V and 1 base from J, leaving 15 bases between. CDR1 is MNHNS, CDR2 SASEGT, per germline. In nucleotides, the CDR3 is TGTGCCAGCAGTGAAGAGGGTTGGGGGGAGGGCACAGATACGCAGTATTTT. This translates into CASSEEGWGEGTDTQYF.

In this sample, this clone turned up once. The chain carries TRBV7-9 and TRBJ2-7; maybe TRBD1 (6 bases). The CDR3 consists of 15 residues. CDR1 is SEHNR and CDR2 is FQNEAQ in the germline V gene (reference sequence). V was cut by 0 bases and J by 12 bases, with 21 bases left in between. CDR3 sequence reads: CASSLADPGRDKPYF. The DNA of the CDR3 is TGTGCCAGCAGCTTAGCAGACCCCGGCCGGGACAAGCCGTACTTC.

This clone was seen only once. The DNA of the CDR3 is TGTGCCAGCAGCTCCACAGGGGTCGGAGAGACCCAGTACTTC. Its protein product is CASSSTGVGETQYF. The chain links TRBV7-9 to TRBJ2-5, with 7 positions matching TRBD1. Germline lookup yields CDR1 SEHNR and CDR2 FQNEAQ (reference sequence). The CDR3 length is 14 residues. The V gene end was trimmed by 4 bases and the J gene end by 4 bases; junction bases not matched to a gene: 6.

This rearrangement joins TRBV4-1 to TRBJ1-1; D not certain. Germline V gene data show CDR1 as MGHRA and CDR2 as YSYEKL. The CDR3 extends over 16 amino acids. Trimming pared 4 bases from V and 1 base from J, leaving 16 bases between. In nucleotides, the CDR3 is TGCGCCAGCAGCCTTCCCCTCGATCCGGGGAACACTGAAGCTTTCTTT. Amino acid sequence: CASSLPLDPGNTEAFF.

This clone is large (0.1 to 1%) within its sample. The chain carries TRBV7-6 and TRBJ2-5, with D unresolved. The CDR3 length is 14 residues. Germline-derived CDR1 and CDR2 are SGHVS and FNYEAQ. Trimming took 1 base from V and 3 from J, leaving 9 bases between them. The CDR3 nucleotides read TGTGCCAGCAGCTTAGTCCCGCCAAAAGAGACCCAGTACTTC. This gives the protein CASSLVPPKETQYF.

The rearrangement uses TRBV7-9 and TRBJ1-4; TRBD1 aligns across 7 bases. Germline trimming cut 7 bases from V and 5 bases from J; bases unmatched to any gene: 13. The CDR3 is 16 amino acids. CDR1 SEHNR and CDR2 FQNEAQ come from the germline V gene (reference sequence). CDR3: CASTRPRQGGNEKLFF. Here the CDR3 DNA reads TGTGCCAGCACCAGACCTAGACAGGGTGGAAATGAAAAACTGTTTTTT.

The genes are TRBV6-5 and TRBJ2-3, with 9 bases identical to TRBD2. The CDR3 covers 15 residues. Germline V gene data show CDR1 as MNHEY and CDR2 as SVGAGI. The junction had 2 bases not matched to a gene; V was cut back by 0 bases and J by 4 bases. Here the CDR3 reads CASSYSAGGADTQYF. The DNA of the CDR3 is TGTGCCAGCAGTTACTCAGCGGGGGGCGCAGATACGCAGTATTTT.

On this clone itself: Additional DNA sequences in this sample encode the identical CDR3. V and J are TRBV5-1 and TRBJ2-7; TRBD2 agrees at 8 bases. V was pared by 0 bases and J by 3 bases, with 8 bases of the junction left unmatched. This CDR3 has 16 residues. CDR1 and CDR2 (germline): SGHRS, YFSETQ. The CDR3 reads CASSLAGGLDNYEQYF. Here the CDR3 DNA reads TGCGCCAGCAGCTTGGCGGGGGGGCTGGACAACTACGAGCAGTACTTC.

This chain links TRBV6-6 with TRBJ1-4; tentatively, D is TRBD1 (5 bases). V lost 6 bases and J lost 6, with 14 bases in between. Looked up from germline, CDR1 is MNHNY and CDR2 is SVGAGI (reference sequence). The CDR3 is 14 amino acids. Written as DNA, the CDR3 is TGTGCCAGCAGGGGTTGGGGGAGGGATGAAAAACTGTTTTTT. Residues: CASRGWGRDEKLFF.

The chain has TRBV5-4 and TRBJ1-1; D may be TRBD1 (6 bases). This CDR3 comprises 13 residues. Per the germline V gene, CDR1 is SGHNT and CDR2 is YYREEE (reference sequence). Trimming removed 4 bases at V and 5 bases at J, with 12 bases between. The CDR3 DNA reads as TGTGCCAGCAGCCTGACAGGTACGACTGAAGCTTTCTTT. It specifies CASSLTGTTEAFF.

Only a few counts were recorded for this clone. The chain combines TRBV27 with TRBJ1-6; 11 nucleotides align to TRBD1. The germline V gene has CDR1 MNHEY and CDR2 SMNVEV (reference sequence). The V gene end was trimmed by 8 bases and the J gene end by 6 bases; junction bases not matched to a gene: 3. The CDR3 contains 14 residues. In nucleotides, the CDR3 is TGTGCCAGCGGACAGGGGGCTAGTAATTCACCCCTCCACTTT. This encodes CASGQGASNSPLHF.

This clone was seen more than once but under ten times. This sequence joins TRBV4-2 and TRBJ2-2; D is undetermined. CDR1 LGHNA and CDR2 YNFKEQ come from the germline V gene. CDR3 length: 15 amino acids. V gave up 4 bases and J gave up 3 bases, with 12 bases separating them. In DNA form, the CDR3 reads TGTGCCAGCAGCCCGTTGGGCAGGCACACCGGGGAGCTGTTTTTT. Protein sequence: CASSPLGRHTGELFF.